Each of the 14 T cell receptor beta chains below was sequenced from the same sample in a study of Ad26.COV2.S vaccination and SARS-CoV-2 variants. TCRdb's copy holds only in-frame clones and misses some; the assay was immunoSEQ multiplex PCR. The sample lists some 290,000 clones; approximately 86% were seen once. Treatment in this sample: roughly 19 received Ad26.COV2.S at low or high dose, single or two shots; roughly five received placebo; per-sample allocation not given. Collection of the samples took place on day 63 after the first injection of vaccine or placebo. Specimen: peripheral blood, collected in a trial of Ad26.COV2.S vaccine versus placebo. Receptors were obtained from a person aged 18 to 59 who received the Ad26.COV2.S COVID-19 vaccine or a placebo.

This chain links TRBV6-1 with TRBJ1-1; tentative D call: TRBD1 (5 bases). The CDR3 runs to 15 residues. Germline V gives CDR1 MNHNS, CDR2 SASEGT. Trimming took off 3 bases at V and 1 base at J, with 12 bases between the two ends. Here the CDR3 reads CASSDTWGGNTEAFF. The CDR3 DNA reads TGTGCCAGCAGTGATACTTGGGGCGGGAACACTGAAGCTTTCTTT.

V gene TRBV7-2 combines with J gene TRBJ2-2, with 7 bases lining up with TRBD2. The germline V gene has CDR1 SGHTA and CDR2 FQGNSA. Trimming took 8 bases from V and 4 from J; bases not matched to a gene: 13. This CDR3 contains 16 residues. CDR3: CASGPGGGLRTGELFF. The CDR3 bases are TGTGCCAGCGGCCCCGGGGGAGGGTTGCGCACCGGGGAGCTGTTTTTT.

The chain couples TRBV5-1 to TRBJ1-4; D may be TRBD1 (5 bases). The CDR3 is made up of 15 amino acids. V lost 0 bases to trimming and J lost 6 bases, with 12 bases between them. Per the germline V gene, CDR1 is SGHRS and CDR2 is YFSETQ. CDR3 sequence (DNA): TGCGCCAGCAGCTTGGGAGGAAGGGACCATGAAAAACTGTTTTTT. Protein: CASSLGGRDHEKLFF.

In its sample, this clone was seen a few times. V and J are TRBV6-1 and TRBJ1-2, with 9 bases matching TRBD1. Germline trimming cut 4 bases from V and 8 bases from J; bases unmatched to any gene: 14. The CDR3 totals 16 residues. CDR1 and CDR2 from the germline V gene are MNHNS and SASEGT. The CDR3 loop reads CASSAGTGRESGGYTF. CDR3 sequence (DNA): TGTGCCAGCAGTGCCGGGACAGGGAGAGAGTCTGGCGGCTACACCTTC.

This chain links TRBV6-2 or TRBV6-3 with TRBJ1-5, with D hard to call. The germline CDR1 and CDR2 sequences are MNHEY and SVGEGT. V was shortened by 5 bases and J by 4 bases, with 12 bases between the two germline ends. This CDR3 comprises 14 residues. The CDR3: CASSREGRNQPQHF. The DNA of the CDR3 is TGTGCCAGCAGTCGAGAGGGTAGGAATCAGCCCCAGCATTTT.

V is TRBV5-6 and J is TRBJ1-4, with 9 bases aligning to TRBD1. The CDR3 length is 16 residues. With V trimmed by 4 bases and J by 3 bases, 7 bases remained unmatched. CDR1 is SGHDT, CDR2 YYEEEE, per germline. The CDR3 is CASSRRWDRANEKLFF. CDR3 in DNA: TGTGCCAGCAGCCGCCGATGGGACAGGGCTAATGAAAAACTGTTTTTT.

This clone was detected once. The chain joins TRBV6-2 or TRBV6-3 to TRBJ2-3; tentatively, D is TRBD1 or TRBD2 (5 bases each). Per the germline V gene, CDR1 is MNHEY and CDR2 is SVGEGT. This CDR3 comprises 17 residues. V was shortened by 2 bases and J by 5 bases, with 20 bases between the two germline ends. The DNA of the CDR3 is TGTGCCAGCAGTTACCATCCCACAGGACGTCGGGAAGATACGCAGTATTTT. Its translation is CASSYHPTGRREDTQYF.

J is TRBJ1-2 and V is TRBV14; 9 positions agree with TRBD1. The CDR3 runs 16 residues. Germline lookup yields CDR1 SGHDN and CDR2 FVKESK. V was pared by 1 base and J by 3 bases, with 6 bases of the junction left unmatched. Here the CDR3 DNA reads TGTGCCAGCAGCCAAGGCACGAGGACAGGGGACTATGGCTACACCTTC. It translates to CASSQGTRTGDYGYTF.

This sequence joins TRBV7-3 and TRBJ2-3; TRBD2 matches at 12 bases. Unmatched junction bases numbered 2, after V lost 5 bases and J lost 2 bases. The germline V gene has CDR1 SGHTA and CDR2 FQGTGA. This CDR3 contains 15 residues. The CDR3 loop is CASSRTSGATDTQYF. For the CDR3, the DNA is TGTGCCAGCAGCCGGACTAGCGGGGCCACAGATACGCAGTATTTT. The variable domain in full, with the rest retrieved from reference TRBV7-3 and TRBJ2-3, is GAGVSQTPSNKVTEKGKYVELRCDPISGHTALYWYRQSLGQGPEFLIYFQGTGAADDSGLPNDRFFAVRPEGSVSTLKIQRTERGDSAVYLCASSRTSGATDTQYFGPGTRLTVL.

This chain links TRBV6-1 with TRBJ2-1; 7 nucleotides line up with TRBD2. After removal of 2 bases from V and 3 bases from J, the junction contained 4 bases not matched to a gene. CDR1 and CDR2 from the germline V gene are MNHNS and SASEGT. There are 15 residues in the CDR3. The CDR3 reads CASSESGGNYNEQFF. The CDR3 nucleotides are TGTGCCAGCAGTGAATCGGGGGGAAACTACAATGAGCAGTTCTTC.

This clone occurred a few times. The chain uses TRBV27 and TRBJ1-2, with D unclear. The CDR3 extends over 14 amino acids. Trimming stripped 6 bases from V and 2 bases from J, with 13 bases between. Germline V gene data show CDR1 as MNHEY and CDR2 as SMNVEV (reference sequence). CDR3 in DNA: TGTGCCAGCAGAACAGCAACGGGAAACTATGGCTACACCTTC. Translating it yields CASRTATGNYGYTF.

The DNA of the CDR3 is TGCGCCAGCAGTCCTAATGCAGGACGAGCCCAAGAGACCCAGTACTTC. It is translated as CASSPNAGRAQETQYF. The V call is TRBV5-1, the J call TRBJ2-5; D ambiguous. V gave up 5 bases and J gave up 1 base, with 18 bases separating them. The CDR3 spans 16 residues. Germline V gives CDR1 SGHRS, CDR2 YFSETQ.

This chain uses TRBV6-5 with TRBJ1-2; D gene unclear. Germline V CDR1 and CDR2: MNHEY, SVGAGI. There are 13 residues in the CDR3. V lost 6 bases and J lost 2, with 10 bases in between. In DNA, the CDR3 is TGTGCCAGCAGACAAACAGAGAACTATGGCTACACCTTC. As protein: CASRQTENYGYTF.

The V and J genes are TRBV5-6 and TRBJ1-1; 7 nucleotides match TRBD1. The length of the CDR3 is 15 residues. Germline loops: CDR1 SGHDT, CDR2 YYEEEE. J lost 2 bases, V lost 6 bases, and 10 bases had no gene match. CDR3 loop: CASTLRTGANTEAFF. CDR3 DNA: TGTGCCAGCACCCTGAGGACAGGAGCAAACACTGAAGCTTTCTTT.